The TCR beta chain described here comes from a study of cytomegalovirus exposure and HLA in healthy donors. Study overall: Assignment to the Caucasian-associated ancestry cluster applied to around four fifths of the approximately 400 genotyped donors.

Amplification used 60 Vbeta primers and 13 Jbeta primers. Method: immunoSEQ multiplex PCR; TCRdb's copy keeps in-frame clones and lacks some. This sample has some 130,000 clones; about four fifths occur once, and the top ten carry around 5%. To note about this clone: Antigen: not known.

The CDR3 sequence is 13 residues long. Per the germline V gene, CDR1 is WNHNN and CDR2 is SYGVQD (reference sequence). V shed 1 base and J shed 6 bases, with 10 bases lying between them. Study-wide results and caveats: It emerged from a later analysis that several of the most significant clusters appeared to be linked to common viral pathogens. Later analysis associated a missense DCLRE1C variant with TCR beta V- and J-gene trimming. Analyzed later, association rates of TCRs varied across HLA loci, with DRB1 most and HLA-C fewest.

The specimen was PBMCs. The sequence was collected from a man in his thirties or forties in good health. The chain combines TRBV10-1 with TRBJ2-7; D may be TRBD2 (6 bases). The CDR3 sequence is CASSELRGGEQYF. DNA of the CDR3: TGCGCCAGCAGTGAGTTGAGGGGAGGCGAGCAGTACTTC.